The clone carrying this T cell receptor beta chain showed up many times. The data are from a study of Graves' ophthalmopathy and Graves' hyperthyroidism. The wider study: Peripheral blood was collected at initial diagnosis, before any treatment.

Using RNA transcripts, the TCR beta CDR3 regions were amplified. An opening RT-PCR round employed HTBI primers and preceded a second-round multiplex PCR. Each CDR3 protein gets one entry after TCRdb re-called the multiplex PCR reads with MiXCR. The table shows roughly 500,000 distinct CDR3 sequences, with around 14% occurring only once. CAS ≥3, NOSPECS ≥4, moderate-to-severe activity and duration under 3 months marked donors with ophthalmopathy. Trimming cost V 4 bases and J 3 bases, with 15 bases left between them. This CDR3 is built from 15 residues. Per the germline V gene, CDR1 is SGHTA and CDR2 is FQGNSA.

V and J are TRBV7-2 and TRBJ1-2; D ambiguous. Sequences were obtained from blood. This receptor was identified in a woman in her twenties or thirties with Graves' ophthalmopathy. The CDR3 loop reads CASSYFGRDYYGYTF. CDR3 DNA sequence: TGTGCCAGCAGCTACTTCGGGAGGGATTACTATGGCTACACCTTC.